The next 26 T cell receptor beta chains were all read from a single sample in a study of HIV-infected patients and healthy controls. The repertoire came from unfractionated whole blood and reflected all unsorted peripheral T cells. Around 450 ng RNA was reverse transcribed with alpha and beta constant-region primers. Separate chain-specific third strand synthesis with multiplexing indices produced the alpha and beta libraries. TCRdb called the 5' RACE reads again in MiXCR, with one record for every CDR3 protein. The sample lists around 18,000 distinct CDR3 sequences, around a tenth seen once, with approximately 3.1% in the top ten. Sequencing was performed on blood. All receptors come from an adult in good health.

This clonotype has only a few counts. V is TRBV27 and J is TRBJ2-2; D remains unclear. V was pared by 7 bases and J by 2 bases, with 14 bases between. The CDR3 spans 15 residues. Germline loops: CDR1 MNHEY, CDR2 SMNVEV (reference sequence). The CDR3 sequence: CASMVSRINTGELFF. CDR3 coding DNA: TGTGCCAGCATGGTCTCACGGATTAACACCGGGGAGCTGTTTTTT.

In this sample, this clonotype turned up a few times. The chain carries TRBV20-1 and TRBJ2-7, with D perhaps TRBD2 (6 bases). The germline V gene encodes CDR1 DFQATT and CDR2 SNEGSKA (reference sequence). Trimming removed 6 bases from V and 2 bases from J, with 11 bases in between. The CDR3 consists of 12 residues. CDR3 in DNA: TGCAGTGCCCCTGCGGGGACCTACGAGCAGTACTTC. This gives the protein CSAPAGTYEQYF.

The sample holds many counts of this clonotype. The chain recombines TRBV9 with TRBJ2-1; 10 positions agree with TRBD2. CDR3 length equals 17 residues. J gave up 4 bases and V 3 bases, and 10 bases lay outside the gene matches. Per germline, CDR1 SGDLS and CDR2 YYNGEE. CDR3 amino acids: CASSASLTSGIYNEQFF. DNA of the CDR3: TGTGCCAGCAGCGCTTCCCTCACTAGCGGGATTTACAATGAGCAGTTCTTC.

The V and J genes are TRBV14 and TRBJ2-1, with D tentatively TRBD1 (5 bases). The CDR3 runs to 15 residues. V was trimmed by 4 bases and J by 6 bases, leaving 16 bases between them. CDR1 and CDR2 from the germline V gene are SGHDN and FVKESK. The CDR3 nucleotides are TGTGCCAGCAGCCGCTTGCCCAGGGAACTCAATGAGCAGTTCTTC. Its translation: CASSRLPRELNEQFF.

This clonotype was counted ten times or more. The chain couples TRBV20-1 to TRBJ2-3; TRBD2 aligns across 13 bases. Germline V CDR1 and CDR2: DFQATT, SNEGSKA (reference sequence). CDR3 length: 18 residues. J was trimmed by 0 bases and V by 3 bases; bases with no gene match: 9. The CDR3 nucleotides read TGCAGTGCTAGGTCGGGACTAGCGGGACGTACTAGCACAGATACGCAGTATTTT. As protein: CSARSGLAGRTSTDTQYF.

V and J are TRBV10-3 and TRBJ1-1; possibly TRBD1 for D (6 bases). V dropped 10 bases and J dropped 0 bases, with 18 bases sitting between them. Germline CDR1 reads ENHRY; CDR2 reads SYGVKD. This CDR3 has 15 amino acids. CDR3 amino acids: CATEDPQGLNTEAFF. As DNA, the CDR3 is TGTGCCACCGAAGACCCACAGGGCTTGAACACTGAAGCTTTCTTT.

This clonotype was seen repeatedly, ten times or more. The CDR3 reads CASSLTGIDQGQEQFF. The CDR3 DNA sequence: TGCGCCAGCAGCTTGACAGGGATCGACCAGGGTCAGGAGCAGTTCTTC. This sequence joins TRBV5-1 and TRBJ2-1; TRBD1 is a possible D gene (6 bases). Trimming cost V 1 base and J 10 bases, with 21 bases left between them. Germline CDR1 and CDR2: SGHRS and YFSETQ. The CDR3 consists of 16 residues.

This clonotype was observed at least ten times. The chain employs TRBV7-7 and TRBJ2-3, with 7 bases fitting TRBD2. CDR3 length: 15 residues. Germline V CDR1 and CDR2: SSHAT, FNYEAQ (reference sequence). J gave up 4 bases and V 3 bases, and 7 bases lay outside the gene matches. CDR3 in amino acids: CASSLGGTRADTQYF. In DNA, the CDR3 is TGTGCCAGCAGCTTGGGGGGGACCAGGGCAGATACGCAGTATTTT. The full variable domain, rest sourced from reference TRBV7-7 and TRBJ2-3, is GAGVSQSPRYKVTKRGQDVTLRCDPISSHATLYWYQQALGQGPEFLTYFNYEAQPDKSGLPSDRFSAERPEGSISTLTIQRTEQRDSAMYRCASSLGGTRADTQYFGPGTRLTVL.

This clonotype was seen many times. The V call is TRBV12-3 or TRBV12-4, the J call TRBJ2-2, with TRBD1 as a possible D gene (5 bases). The V gene lost 6 bases and the J gene lost 6 bases, with 11 bases spanning the gap. This CDR3 contains 13 residues. The CDR3 sequence is CASRAGLPGELFF. In DNA form, the CDR3 reads TGTGCCAGCAGAGCAGGGTTACCCGGGGAGCTGTTTTTT.

This clonotype was observed many times. J is TRBJ1-1 and V is TRBV6-5; D remains unclear. V gave up 0 bases and J gave up 0 bases, with 8 bases separating them. This CDR3 comprises 15 residues. CDR1 is MNHEY and CDR2 is SVGAGI in the germline V gene. CDR3 DNA sequence: TGTGCCAGCAGTTACTCCGGAGGTCTGAACACTGAAGCTTTCTTT. It translates to CASSYSGGLNTEAFF.

This clonotype is judged medium-sized. This chain connects TRBV29-1 to TRBJ2-7; 10 nucleotides agree with TRBD1. After removal of 4 bases from V and 3 bases from J, the junction contained 3 bases not matched to a gene. Germline V lookup: CDR1 SQVTM, CDR2 ANQGSEA. The CDR3 has 13 amino acids. The CDR3 sequence is CSVGGQGNYEQYF. The CDR3 DNA sequence: TGCAGCGTTGGGGGACAGGGGAACTACGAGCAGTACTTC.

Ten or more counts support this clonotype. The chain combines TRBV6-5 with TRBJ2-7; D is unclear. Trimming shortened V by 7 bases and J by 6 bases, and 16 bases separated the two germline ends. Germline V gives CDR1 MNHEY, CDR2 SVGAGI. This CDR3 comprises 13 residues. CDR3 bases: TGTGCCAGCACGGCTGGAGTAAGAAGCGAGCAGTACTTC. It encodes CASTAGVRSEQYF.

By share, this clonotype counts as medium-sized. The V call is TRBV5-5, the J call TRBJ2-7; the match to TRBD1 covers 8 bases. The CDR3 runs to 13 residues. Germline assignment: CDR1 SGHKS and CDR2 YYEKEE (reference sequence). The trim removed 4 bases at V and 4 bases at J, leaving 4 bases unmatched. In nucleotides, the CDR3 is TGTGCCAGCAGCCGGGACAGGTCATACGAGCAGTACTTC. It codes for CASSRDRSYEQYF.

This clonotype was seen ten or more times. The rearrangement uses TRBV10-3 and TRBJ2-7; no clear D gene. Trimming removed 2 bases from V and 2 bases from J, with 13 bases in between. The CDR3 consists of 15 residues. The V gene's germline CDR1 is ENHRY and CDR2 SYGVKD. The CDR3 region has the DNA TGTGCCATCAGTGAGGGGCCCAGCGATGCCTACGAGCAGTACTTC. Translating gives CAISEGPSDAYEQYF.

This clonotype was counted ten times or more. The chain links TRBV24-1 to TRBJ2-1, with 11 bases aligning to TRBD2. The CDR3 is made up of 14 amino acids. The V gene end was trimmed by 7 bases and the J gene end by 7 bases; junction bases not matched to a gene: 5. Germline values: CDR1 KGHDR, CDR2 SFDVKD. DNA for the CDR3: TGTGCCACCAGCATAGCGGGAGGGACAAATGAGCAGTTCTTC. Amino acid sequence: CATSIAGGTNEQFF.

This clonotype was found many times. The rearrangement joins TRBV4-1 to TRBJ2-2; 15 bases map to TRBD2. This CDR3 comprises 19 residues. J lost 7 bases, V lost 4 bases, and 13 bases had no gene match. CDR1 MGHRA and CDR2 YSYEKL come from the germline V gene. The CDR3 DNA reads as TGCGCCAGCAGCCGCGGGCGGGGACTAGCGGGAGGTCAAGGCGGGGAGCTGTTTTTT. Amino acid sequence: CASSRGRGLAGGQGGELFF.

This clonotype was counted many times. CDR3 in DNA: TGTGCCAGCAGCTCCATGGGGCTAGCGGGAGCCTATACGCAGTATTTT. Amino acids: CASSSMGLAGAYTQYF. The chain carries TRBV7-9 and TRBJ2-3; 10 bases map to TRBD2. J lost 7 bases, V lost 4 bases, and 11 bases had no gene match. Germline V CDR1 and CDR2: SEHNR, FQNEAQ (reference sequence). The CDR3 covers 16 residues.

The sample holds many counts of this clonotype. The chain is built from TRBV29-1 and TRBJ2-5; D not resolved. Trimming pared 2 bases from V and 0 bases from J, leaving 7 bases between. CDR3 length equals 13 residues. Germline assignment: CDR1 SQVTM and CDR2 ANQGSEA. The CDR3: CSVETPYQETQYF. The CDR3 coding sequence is TGCAGCGTTGAAACACCTTACCAAGAGACCCAGTACTTC.

This clonotype was detected many times. V usage is TRBV6-4 and J usage is TRBJ2-3, with 7 bases lining up with TRBD1. Germline V CDR1 and CDR2: MRHNA, SNTAGT. CDR3 length: 16 amino acids. V trimming: 5 bases; J trimming: 3 bases; junction bases outside the gene matches: 11. The CDR3 DNA sequence: TGTGCCAGCAGTCCGACAGGGTCGTCGGGAACAGATACGCAGTATTTT. The encoded protein is CASSPTGSSGTDTQYF.

This clonotype was counted many times. This chain uses TRBV3-1 with TRBJ2-4; possibly TRBD1 for D (6 bases). Germline CDR1 reads LGHDT; CDR2 reads YNNKEL (reference sequence). Trimming left V 4 bases short and J 4 bases short, with 14 bases between. CDR3 size: 15 residues. CDR3 region: CASSPRGVRKNIQYF. DNA for the CDR3: TGTGCCAGCAGCCCCAGGGGAGTGAGAAAAAACATTCAGTACTTC.

This clonotype was counted at least ten times. J is TRBJ1-1 and V is TRBV12-3 or TRBV12-4; D ambiguous. The length of the CDR3 is 14 residues. V gave up 7 bases and J gave up 4 bases, with 16 bases separating them. The CDR3 nucleotides are TGTGCCAGCAAACTTTGGGGTGCGGCCACTGAAGCTTTCTTT. Its protein product is CASKLWGAATEAFF.

This clonotype is classed as medium-sized. The V and J genes are TRBV20-1 and TRBJ2-6; D unclear. From germline, CDR1 is DFQATT and CDR2 SNEGSKA (reference sequence). This CDR3 is 16 amino acids long. Trimming removed 0 bases at V and 0 bases at J, with 9 bases between. The CDR3 DNA follows: TGCAGTGCTAGAGATCAACGGAGCTCTGGGGCCAACGTCCTGACTTTC. Translating gives CSARDQRSSGANVLTF.

This clonotype occurred a few times. The chain recombines TRBV5-6 with TRBJ2-7, with 8 bases aligning to TRBD1. Per the germline V gene, CDR1 is SGHDT and CDR2 is YYEEEE. The CDR3 length is 15 residues. V lost 4 bases and J lost 3; bases outside the gene matches: 9. The CDR3 bases are TGTGCCAGCAGCACTGTGGACAGGGACCTCTACGAGCAGTACTTC. Encoded protein: CASSTVDRDLYEQYF.

The table lists this clonotype with many counts. The chain has TRBV5-1 and TRBJ1-3; possible D gene TRBD1, 6 bases. This CDR3 contains 13 residues. Trimming took off 4 bases at V and 2 bases at J, with 7 bases between the two ends. CDR1 is SGHRS and CDR2 is YFSETQ in the germline V gene. CDR3 coding DNA: TGCGCCAGCAGCGGACAGACTGGAAACACCATATATTTT. It translates to CASSGQTGNTIYF.

The chain couples TRBV11-2 to TRBJ2-1; no clear D gene. The CDR3 sequence is 13 residues long. V lost 0 bases and J lost 13, with 13 bases in between. Per the germline V gene, CDR1 is SGHAT and CDR2 is FQNNGV. The CDR3 is CASSLDRAAPQFF. The CDR3 region has the DNA TGTGCCAGCAGCTTAGACCGCGCCGCGCCCCAGTTCTTC.

The chain combines TRBV2 with TRBJ2-5, with TRBD1 matching over 7 bases. Germline V CDR1 and CDR2: SNHLY, FYNNEI. V was pared by 7 bases and J by 1 base, with 3 bases of the junction left unmatched. The CDR3 extends over 13 amino acids. The CDR3 spells CASKRQGQETQYF. As DNA, the CDR3 is TGTGCCAGCAAACGACAGGGCCAAGAGACCCAGTACTTC.